The clone carrying this T cell receptor (beta chain) showed up just once. TCRdb's copy holds only in-frame clones and misses some; the assay was immunoSEQ multiplex PCR. The sample includes 2 million to 2.5 million clones, roughly 90% of them seen just once. V lost 4 bases to trimming and J lost 3 bases; unmatched junction nucleotides: 4. CDR3 size: 14 residues. The V gene's germline CDR1 is MNHNY and CDR2 SVGAGI (reference sequence). The record originates from a study of shared clonotypes between healthy human individuals. The source material was naive CD4+ T cells from PBMCs. Sample subset: CD45RA+ positively selected. The TCR sequence derives from a man between 18 and 29 years old in good health. Some clones in this sample may be carry-over from other donors' samples. The V call is TRBV6-6, the J call TRBJ2-5, with 8 bases that match TRBD2. This CDR3 reads CASSSSGGEETQYF. The CDR3 bases are TGTGCCAGCAGTTCCTCGGGAGGGGAAGAGACCCAGTACTTC.